What follows are 2 T cell receptor beta chains derived from one specimen sequenced in a study of cytomegalovirus exposure and HLA in healthy donors. Data came from immunoSEQ multiplex PCR; TCRdb stores just in-frame clones and leaves some out. The table includes 100,000 to 150,000 clones, 89% detected once. Sequenced material: PBMCs. These receptors were obtained from a woman between 18 and 29 years old in good health and CMV-seronegative.

This chain joins TRBV6-5 and TRBJ1-5; D call uncertain. The germline CDR1 and CDR2 sequences are MNHEY and SVGAGI. The V and J ends lost 2 bases and 6 bases respectively, with 8 bases between them. This CDR3 is 13 amino acids long. CDR3 residues: CASSYELSQPQHF. The CDR3 DNA reads as TGTGCCAGCAGTTACGAGTTATCTCAGCCCCAGCATTTT.

V and J are TRBV7-3 and TRBJ2-3, with TRBD1 matching over 9 bases. Trimming removed 5 bases from V and 6 bases from J; junction bases left unmatched: 9. The CDR3 has 15 amino acids. Per germline, CDR1 SGHTA and CDR2 FQGTGA. CDR3 region: CASSHRGQGIDTQYF. CDR3 coding DNA: TGTGCCAGCAGCCACCGCGGACAGGGGATCGATACGCAGTATTTT.